One sample yielded the 10 T cell receptor beta chains listed below, sequenced in a study of blood T cells in healthy people across ages. Together with a sample-barcoded 5' primer, a J-beta primer mix was included in a second PCR lasting roughly 6 to 12 cycles. TCRdb independently ran MiXCR on the 5' RACE reads; one entry per CDR3 protein. This repertoire shows around 820,000 distinct CDR3 sequences, just under 25% found once; its top ten account for roughly 3.5%. These data were likewise used in another study, on T cells of mothers and their children.

Sequenced: blood. The receptors derive from a boy aged 5-17 years in good health.

The rearrangement uses TRBV20-1 and TRBJ1-4; TRBD1 matches 8 bases. The CDR3 covers 14 residues. V lost 0 bases and J lost 10; bases outside the gene matches: 7. CDR1 and CDR2 (germline): DFQATT, SNEGSKA (reference sequence). The CDR3 region has the DNA TGCAGTGCTAGAGAAAGTATCGACAGGGGAAAACTGTTTTTT. Amino acid sequence: CSARESIDRGKLFF.

The chain links TRBV10-3 to TRBJ2-1; 10 nucleotides agree with TRBD2. This CDR3 region has 16 residues. Germline values: CDR1 ENHRY, CDR2 SYGVKD. V lost 4 bases and J lost 0; bases outside the gene matches: 3. The CDR3 DNA sequence: TGTGCCATCAGTGCGCCTAGCGGGGGCTCCTACAATGAGCAGTTCTTC. As protein: CAISAPSGGSYNEQFF.

This clonotype was detected only a few times. The chain links TRBV5-1 to TRBJ2-7; 10 bases fit TRBD1. The CDR3 length is 16 residues. Germline V gives CDR1 SGHRS, CDR2 YFSETQ. With V trimmed by 0 bases and J by 5 bases, 8 bases remained unmatched. The CDR3: CASSLVMTGGIDEQYF. The CDR3 DNA sequence: TGCGCCAGCAGCTTGGTCATGACAGGGGGCATCGACGAGCAGTACTTC.

This clonotype appeared a few times. The chain has TRBV20-1 and TRBJ2-5; TRBD2 agrees at 9 bases. From germline, CDR1 is DFQATT and CDR2 SNEGSKA (reference sequence). V was pared by 5 bases and J by 2 bases, with 12 bases of the junction left unmatched. The CDR3 loop spans 16 amino acids. CDR3 nucleotides: TGCAGTGCTCCCCTGAACCGACTAGCGGAACAAGAGACCCAGTACTTC. It is translated as CSAPLNRLAEQETQYF.

CDR3 bases: TGTGCCAGCAGCTTGGCGGGGTTGAGCAATCAGCCCCAGCATTTT. Translation: CASSLAGLSNQPQHF. The rearrangement uses TRBV7-9 and TRBJ1-5; D call uncertain. The length of the CDR3 is 15 residues. Germline-derived CDR1 and CDR2 are SEHNR and FQNEAQ (reference sequence). Trimming removed 3 bases at V and 1 base at J, with 10 bases between.

This chain joins TRBV29-1 and TRBJ1-1; 7 positions agree with TRBD1. J was trimmed by 4 bases and V by 7 bases; bases with no gene match: 12. CDR1 and CDR2 from the germline V gene are SQVTM and ANQGSEA. This CDR3 contains 14 residues. In nucleotides, the CDR3 is TGCAGCGGATCAGGGGGGGGTTGGAGCACTGAAGCTTTCTTT. This encodes CSGSGGGWSTEAFF.

This clonotype was detected a few times. Germline and junction disagree at one end, which may indicate a read error. The chain has TRBV27 and TRBJ1-5; D is undetermined. The CDR3 extends over 14 amino acids. Germline V lookup: CDR1 MNHEY, CDR2 SMNVEV (reference sequence). The CDR3: CASSFDGSHQPKHF. The CDR3 nucleotides are TGTGCCAGCAGTTTCGATGGCAGCCATCAGCCCAAGCATTTT.

This clonotype has only a few counts. The chain joins TRBV29-1 to TRBJ1-1, with D unresolved. The CDR3 sequence is 13 residues long. Germline V gives CDR1 SQVTM, CDR2 ANQGSEA. The germline V and J ends were trimmed by 4 bases and 1 base, with 10 bases remaining between them. The CDR3 loop is CSVAEGTNTEAFF. For the CDR3, the DNA is TGCAGCGTTGCGGAGGGCACGAACACTGAAGCTTTCTTT.

For the CDR3, the DNA is TGTGCCAGCAGCGGGTGGGGACTGATAAACACTGAAGCTTTCTTT. It is translated as CASSGWGLINTEAFF. The chain has TRBV4-2 and TRBJ1-1; D is perhaps TRBD1 (5 bases). Germline assignment: CDR1 LGHNA and CDR2 YNFKEQ. The V end lost 5 bases, the J end lost 2 bases, and 15 bases lay between the germline ends. The CDR3 is 15 amino acids.

The V and J genes are TRBV28 and TRBJ1-2, with D perhaps TRBD1 (5 bases). CDR1 MDHEN and CDR2 SYDVKM come from the germline V gene. There are 13 residues in the CDR3. The ends were cut back, 1 base at V and 13 bases at J, with 16 bases in the middle. CDR3 amino acids: CASSLFRGPLGTF. CDR3 DNA: TGTGCCAGCAGTTTATTCCGGGGACCTCTGGGCACCTTC.